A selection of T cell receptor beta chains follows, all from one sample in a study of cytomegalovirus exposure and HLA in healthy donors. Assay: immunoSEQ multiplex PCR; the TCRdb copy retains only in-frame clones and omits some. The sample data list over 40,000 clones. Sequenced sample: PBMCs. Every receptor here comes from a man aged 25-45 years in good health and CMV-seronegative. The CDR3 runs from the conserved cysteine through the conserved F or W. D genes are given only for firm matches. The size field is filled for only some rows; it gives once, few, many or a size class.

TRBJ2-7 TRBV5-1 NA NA CASQPEPGIPYEQYF TGCGCCAGCCAACCCGAGCCAGGGATCCCCTACGAGCAGTACTTC
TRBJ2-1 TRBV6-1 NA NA CASSEWQDNEQFF TGTGCCAGCAGTGAGTGGCAGGACAATGAGCAGTTCTTC
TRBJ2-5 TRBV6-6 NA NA CASRGETQYF TGTGCCAGCCGGGGGGAGACCCAGTACTTC
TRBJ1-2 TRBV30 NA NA CAYADGDYGYTF TGTGCCTATGCTGACGGGGACTATGGCTACACCTTC
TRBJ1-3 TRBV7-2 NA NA CASSPTSGTIYF TGTGCCAGCAGCCCCACCAGCGGCACCATATATTTT
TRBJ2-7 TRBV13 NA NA CASSFGTYEQYF TGTGCCAGCAGCTTCGGTACCTACGAGCAGTACTTC
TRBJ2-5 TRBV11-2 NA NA CASRLQGWSLDF TGTGCCAGCAGATTGCAGGGCTGGAGTTTGGACTTC
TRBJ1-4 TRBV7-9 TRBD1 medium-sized CASSLEQGVLEKLFF TGTGCCAGCAGCTTAGAACAGGGGGTTCTGGAAAAACTGTTTTTT
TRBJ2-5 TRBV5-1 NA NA CASSLVAAQETQYF TGCGCCAGCAGCTTGGTAGCGGCCCAAGAGACCCAGTACTTC
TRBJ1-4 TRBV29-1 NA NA CSVVWERTEKLFF TGCAGCGTTGTTTGGGAGCGGACGGAAAAACTGTTTTTT
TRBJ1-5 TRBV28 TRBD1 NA CASSLGTGGHQPQHF TGTGCCAGCAGTTTAGGGACAGGGGGACATCAGCCCCAGCATTTT
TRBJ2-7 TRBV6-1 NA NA CASSPDYPEQYF TGTGCCAGCAGCCCCGACTACCCCGAGCAGTACTTC
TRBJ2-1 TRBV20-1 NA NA CSARDSNEQFF TGCAGTGCTAGAGATTCGAATGAGCAGTTCTTC
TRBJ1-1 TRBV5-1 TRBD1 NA CASSQRQGGMNTEAFF TGCGCCAGCAGCCAACGACAGGGGGGGATGAACACTGAAGCTTTCTTT
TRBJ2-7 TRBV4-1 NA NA CASRGDSNTYEQYF TGCGCCAGCCGTGGGGACTCCAACACCTACGAGCAGTACTTC
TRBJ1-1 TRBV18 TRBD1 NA CASSRRDREGTEAFF TGTGCCAGCTCACGAAGGGACAGGGAAGGCACTGAAGCTTTCTTT
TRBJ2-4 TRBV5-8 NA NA CASRAPPGSPYF TGTGCCAGCAGAGCACCCCCAGGGTCCCCGTACTTC
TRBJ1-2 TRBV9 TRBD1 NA CASSGEMADRDDGYTF TGTGCCAGCAGCGGAGAAATGGCGGACAGGGATGATGGCTACACCTTC